These T cell receptor beta chains were read from a single sample in a study of T cell responses to AZD1222 COVID-19 vaccine. Method: immunoSEQ multiplex PCR; TCRdb's copy keeps in-frame clones and lacks some. The table has 110,000 to 150,000 clones, around 90% seen once. Sample: peripheral blood, taken on day 0 of AZD1222 vaccination. The receptors stem from an adult in good health. The CDR3 runs from the conserved cysteine through the conserved F or W. D genes are given only for firm matches. Part of the rows lack a size; the others show once, few, many or a class for expanded clones.

J gene,clone size,D gene,V gene,CDR3 DNA,CDR3 protein
TRBJ2-2,few,TRBD2,TRBV6-5,TGTGCCAGCAGGTCGACTGGGGGGGTCCTCGGGGAGCTGTTTTTT,CASRSTGGVLGELFF
TRBJ1-4,once,TRBD1,TRBV6-5,TGTGCCAGCAGTTACCCCGGGACAGCCGGCGAAAAACTGTTTTTT,CASSYPGTAGEKLFF
TRBJ1-5,-,-,TRBV19,TGTGCCAGTAGTATTAGGAGGGGTCAGCCCCAGCATTTT,CASSIRRGQPQHF
TRBJ2-5,-,-,TRBV19,TGTGCCACCGGTGGAGGGGGAGCGACCCAGTACTTC,CATGGGGATQYF
TRBJ2-7,-,-,TRBV3-1/TRBV3-2,TGTGCCAGCAGCGGGGATTCCCGCTCCTACGAGCAGTACTTC,CASSGDSRSYEQYF
TRBJ2-2,-,-,TRBV11-3,TGTGCCAGCAGCTTGCAGCGGACCGGGGAGCTGTTTTTT,CASSLQRTGELFF
TRBJ1-6,-,-,TRBV5-1,TGCGCCAGCAGCCCCCGGAGGGGACAAAATTCACCCCTCCACTTT,CASSPRRGQNSPLHF
TRBJ2-3,-,-,TRBV27,TGTGCCAGCAGTTTAGGCCAGGCCTCAGATACGCAGTATTTT,CASSLGQASDTQYF
TRBJ2-7,-,-,TRBV9,TGTGCCAGCAGCGTCCAGGCCCAGGAGGGGTACGAGCAGTACTTC,CASSVQAQEGYEQYF
TRBJ2-7,-,TRBD1,TRBV6-2/TRBV6-3,TGTGCCAGCAGTTACTCGGCCGGGACAGCGCCCTACGAGCAGTACTTC,CASSYSAGTAPYEQYF
TRBJ2-3,-,-,TRBV9,TGTGCCAGCAGCGCTTCGGGGGCGGGGGGCACAGATACGCAGTATTTT,CASSASGAGGTDTQYF
TRBJ2-7,-,-,TRBV2,TGTGCCAGCACCAAAGACGCCCGAGGGAGCTACGAGCAGTACTTC,CASTKDARGSYEQYF
TRBJ2-3,-,-,TRBV28,TGTGCCAGCAGTTTAGGTGGGAGGTCGGTAGATACGCAGTATTTT,CASSLGGRSVDTQYF
TRBJ2-7,-,TRBD1,TRBV28,TGTGCCAGCAGCTCGCGGGACAGGCCCCACTACGAGCAGTACTTC,CASSSRDRPHYEQYF
TRBJ1-1,few,TRBD1,TRBV5-6,TGTGCCAGCAGCCTACCCGTACAGGGGGGAACTGAAGCTTTCTTT,CASSLPVQGGTEAFF
TRBJ1-6,-,-,TRBV7-9,TGTGCCAGCTCGGCGGGCAGTCTTTCCAAGGGTTCACCCCTCCACTTT,CASSAGSLSKGSPLHF
TRBJ2-5,-,-,TRBV27,TGTGCCAGCAGTTTACGGGGGCGCCCCCCTCAAGAGACCCAGTACTTC,CASSLRGRPPQETQYF
TRBJ2-7,-,-,TRBV3-1/TRBV3-2,TGTGCCAGCAGCCAAGGCGGCCCCGGGGGCTACGAGCAGTACTTC,CASSQGGPGGYEQYF
TRBJ2-7,-,-,TRBV11-3,TGTGCCAGCAGCTTAGGAGGTGGGGAGTCCTACGAGCAGTACTTC,CASSLGGGESYEQYF
TRBJ1-1,-,TRBD1,TRBV3-1/TRBV3-2,TGTGCCAGCAGCCAAGATGGGACAGCTTCTCGTAAATTT,CASSQDGTASRKF
TRBJ2-7,-,TRBD1,TRBV6-5,TGTGCCAGCAGTTACAGGGGGCCCCCCTACGAGCAGTACTTC,CASSYRGPPYEQYF
TRBJ2-5,once,TRBD2,TRBV6-5,TGTGCCAGCAGTTACTCCGGCGGGAGGGAGACCCAGTACTTC,CASSYSGGRETQYF
TRBJ1-1,-,-,TRBV5-6,TGTGCCAGCAGCTTGACTCCTGATTGGGGGGCTTTCTTT,CASSLTPDWGAFF
TRBJ2-5,-,TRBD1,TRBV11-1,TGTGCCAGCAGCCTTCAACAGGGGCGCGAGACCCAGTACTTC,CASSLQQGRETQYF
TRBJ1-6,-,-,TRBV27,TGTGCCAGCAGTTTATCCCCAGTGTCGAGAGGTTCACCCCTCCACTTT,CASSLSPVSRGSPLHF
TRBJ1-1,-,-,TRBV9,TGTGCCAGCAGCGTAGGGCCTCTTCTGAACACTGAAGCTTTCTTT,CASSVGPLLNTEAFF